The text below deals with one T cell receptor beta chain. These data originate in a study of cytotoxic CD8 clonotypes in ibrutinib-treated CLL. The table came from immunoSEQ multiplex PCR; TCRdb's copy has only in-frame clones and leaves some out. The repertoire includes fewer than 400,000 clones, 67% of them detected once, and roughly 6% sits in the top ten. The sequence derives from a human donor with chronic lymphocytic leukemia. The starting material was PBMCs, obtained after 36 months of ibrutinib treatment.

The CDR3, as DNA: TGTGCCAGCATCGAGGGCTCCTCGATGGAGACCCAGTACTTC. It yields the protein CASIEGSSMETQYF. V usage is TRBV2 and J usage is TRBJ2-5; maybe TRBD2 (5 bases). CDR1 and CDR2 (germline): SNHLY, FYNNEI. This CDR3 has 14 amino acids. Trimming pared 7 bases from V and 5 bases from J, leaving 17 bases between.